The rows below give T cell receptor beta chains drawn from one sample of a study of blood T cell repertoires in COVID-19. TCRdb's table, derived via immunoSEQ multiplex PCR, lists solely in-frame clones and lacks some. The sample records about 90,000 clones, roughly 90% being singletons. Sequencing input: peripheral blood. The source is a woman aged 65 to 85 with acute or convalescent COVID-19. The CDR3 runs from the conserved cysteine through the conserved F or W. D genes are given only for firm matches. Only part of the rows carry a size: once, few, many, or a class if the clone is expanded.

len,v_gene,abundance,d_gene,j_gene,CDR3aa,CDR3nt
13,TRBV2,-,TRBD1,TRBJ2-1,CASREGQGGEQFF,TGTGCCAGCAGAGAGGGACAGGGAGGTGAGCAGTTCTTC
13,TRBV18,-,TRBD1,TRBJ2-3,CASSPDRVDTQYF,TGTGCCAGCTCACCCGACAGGGTTGATACGCAGTATTTT
10,TRBV2,-,-,TRBJ1-2,CASSEGTSTF,TGTGCCAGCAGTGAAGGTACTAGCACCTTC
13,TRBV10-3,-,-,TRBJ1-2,CAISGGEVYGYTF,TGTGCCATCAGTGGAGGGGAGGTCTATGGCTACACCTTC
12,TRBV29-1,once,-,TRBJ2-3,CSVRTSSDTQYF,TGCAGCGTTCGGACATCCTCTGATACGCAGTATTTT
14,TRBV7-9,-,-,TRBJ1-6,CASSLVGQNSPLHF,TGTGCCAGCAGCTTAGTGGGACAAAATTCACCCCTCCACTTT
19,TRBV6-7,-,-,TRBJ1-2,CASSYPPFGRGKKDYGYTF,TGTGCCAGCAGTTACCCTCCGTTTGGGAGGGGTAAGAAGGACTATGGCTACACCTTC
17,TRBV7-6,-,TRBD1,TRBJ2-5,CASSSSLPGQIIETQYF,TGTGCCAGCAGCTCTTCACTTCCGGGACAGATTATAGAGACCCAGTACTTC
14,TRBV28,-,-,TRBJ1-6,CASSTPGENSPLHF,TGTGCCAGCAGCACCCCCGGGGAAAATTCACCCCTCCACTTT
15,TRBV7-2,-,-,TRBJ2-6,CASSLVRIGANVLTF,TGTGCCAGCAGCTTAGTCAGAATTGGGGCCAACGTCCTGACTTTC
15,TRBV6-5,-,-,TRBJ1-1,CASNRKGFENTEAFF,TGTGCCAGCAACCGAAAGGGGTTTGAGAACACTGAAGCTTTCTTT
13,TRBV28,-,TRBD1,TRBJ1-1,CASTLQGYTEAFF,TGTGCCAGCACCCTACAGGGGTACACTGAAGCTTTCTTT
15,TRBV29-1,-,TRBD2,TRBJ2-3,CSAGEAGASTDTQYF,TGCAGCGCAGGAGAAGCGGGAGCCAGCACAGATACGCAGTATTTT
14,TRBV3-1/TRBV3-2,-,-,TRBJ1-6,CASRLSSYNSPLHF,TGTGCCTCACGACTGAGCTCCTATAATTCACCCCTCCACTTT
13,TRBV7-9,once,TRBD2,TRBJ2-7,CATLPSGSYEQYF,TGTGCCACCCTCCCTAGCGGGAGCTACGAGCAGTACTTC
15,TRBV11-2,-,-,TRBJ1-1,CASSLIAFSNAEAFF,TGTGCCAGCAGCTTAATCGCCTTTAGTAACGCTGAAGCTTTCTTT
13,TRBV6-6,-,-,TRBJ1-5,CAGQTSSNQPQHF,TGTGCCGGACAAACCTCTAGCAATCAGCCCCAGCATTTT
15,TRBV5-1,-,TRBD1,TRBJ1-6,CASSKDRFYNSPLHF,TGCGCCAGCAGCAAGGACAGGTTCTATAATTCACCCCTCCACTTT
15,TRBV19,-,-,TRBJ2-6,CASKNEGTGANVLTF,TGTGCCAGCAAGAACGAGGGAACTGGGGCCAACGTCCTGACTTTC
12,TRBV7-2,-,-,TRBJ2-3,CASSVSGNTQYF,TGTGCCAGCAGCGTATCGGGTAACACGCAGTATTTT
16,TRBV3-1/TRBV3-2,once,TRBD1,TRBJ1-3,CASSQVVTGGGNTIYF,TGTGCCAGCAGCCAAGTTGTCACAGGGGGGGGAAACACCATATATTTT
18,TRBV2,-,-,TRBJ2-3,CASSDYGIGQSSTDTQYF,TGTGCCAGCAGTGATTACGGGATAGGACAGTCTAGCACAGATACGCAGTATTTT
15,TRBV6-5,-,-,TRBJ2-5,CASSYSNARGETQYF,TGTGCCAGCAGTTACTCGAATGCCAGGGGAGAGACCCAGTACTTC
14,TRBV19,-,-,TRBJ1-1,CASSIQGRNTEAFF,TGTGCCAGTAGTATCCAGGGGAGGAACACTGAAGCTTTCTTT
16,TRBV5-1,-,TRBD2,TRBJ2-1,CASSGTSGASYNEQFF,TGCGCCAGCAGCGGCACTAGCGGAGCCTCCTACAATGAGCAGTTCTTC
15,TRBV7-9,-,-,TRBJ1-3,CASSLAGGAGNTIYF,TGTGCCAGCAGCTTAGCAGGAGGAGCTGGAAACACCATATATTTT
14,TRBV7-9,-,-,TRBJ1-2,CASSLGQVRDGYTF,TGTGCCAGCAGCTTAGGGCAGGTTCGCGATGGCTACACCTTC
14,TRBV2,-,-,TRBJ1-5,CASRDSLISSPQHF,TGTGCCAGCAGGGACAGTTTGATTTCAAGTCCCCAGCATTTT
15,TRBV18,-,TRBD1,TRBJ1-5,CASSQGQGAIQPQHF,TGTGCCAGCTCACAGGGACAGGGGGCGATTCAGCCCCAGCATTTT
15,TRBV5-4,-,TRBD1,TRBJ2-1,CASSLGGQTYNEQFF,TGTGCCAGCAGCTTGGGGGGACAGACCTACAATGAGCAGTTCTTC
16,TRBV18,-,TRBD2,TRBJ2-3,CASSPILAGGSDTQYF,TGTGCCAGCTCACCAATACTAGCGGGAGGGTCAGATACGCAGTATTTT
14,TRBV4-1,-,TRBD1,TRBJ1-5,CASSQGTGKQPQHF,TGCGCCAGCAGCCAAGGGACAGGGAAGCAGCCCCAGCATTTT
14,TRBV5-6,-,-,TRBJ1-3,CASSLGGRGNTIYF,TGTGCCAGCAGTCTCGGGGGGCGCGGAAACACCATATATTTT
19,TRBV19,-,TRBD2,TRBJ2-6,CASSQDPGLVHSGANVLTF,TGTGCCAGTAGTCAGGACCCGGGACTAGTTCACTCTGGGGCCAACGTCCTGACTTTC
13,TRBV28,-,-,TRBJ2-3,CASSFSTTDTQYF,TGTGCCAGCAGTTTCTCTACCACAGATACGCAGTATTTT
13,TRBV2,-,TRBD2,TRBJ2-5,CASSELAGVQKYF,TGTGCCAGCAGTGAACTAGCGGGGGTTCAAAAGTACTTC
15,TRBV6-1,-,-,TRBJ1-3,CASSEFGVLGNTIYF,TGTGCCAGCAGTGAATTCGGGGTCTTAGGAAACACCATATATTTT
16,TRBV3-1/TRBV3-2,-,TRBD2,TRBJ2-1,CASSRSGDSGGIEQFF,TGTGCCAGCAGCCGATCGGGGGATAGCGGGGGAATTGAGCAGTTCTTC
16,TRBV2,-,TRBD1,TRBJ1-5,CASSEGGGQGGQPQHF,TGTGCCAGCAGTGAAGGTGGCGGACAGGGCGGGCAGCCCCAGCATTTT
19,TRBV11-2,-,-,TRBJ1-2,CASTITGGNRVVREDGYTF,TGTGCCAGCACCATAACCGGCGGCAACAGGGTTGTTCGAGAAGATGGCTACACCTTC
13,TRBV12-3/TRBV12-4,-,TRBD1,TRBJ2-1,CASSGGFYNEQFF,TGTGCCAGCTCAGGGGGCTTCTACAATGAGCAGTTCTTC
13,TRBV14,few,-,TRBJ1-4,CASSQVALEKLFF,TGTGCCAGCAGCCAAGTAGCTCTGGAAAAACTGTTTTTT
14,TRBV28,-,-,TRBJ1-2,CASALRSRRDGYTF,TGTGCCAGCGCTTTGAGGTCTCGGAGGGATGGCTACACCTTC
15,TRBV6-5,-,TRBD1,TRBJ1-6,CASSLQGGYNSPLHF,TGTGCCAGCAGCTTACAGGGGGGATATAATTCACCCCTCCACTTT
12,TRBV19,-,-,TRBJ1-1,CATSDSFTEAFF,TGTGCCACCTCGGACAGCTTCACTGAAGCTTTCTTT
16,TRBV5-1,few,TRBD2,TRBJ2-7,CASSQTSGPISYEQYF,TGCGCCAGCAGCCAGACTAGCGGACCAATCTCCTACGAGCAGTACTTC
15,TRBV21-1,-,-,TRBJ1-5,CASSPTGNSNQPQHF,TGTGCCAGCAGCCCGACAGGGAATAGCAATCAGCCCCAGCATTTT
13,TRBV14,-,-,TRBJ2-1,CASSRGIKSEQFF,TGTGCCAGCAGCCGCGGGATAAAGAGTGAGCAGTTCTTC
15,TRBV6-5,-,-,TRBJ1-1,CASSYSRGKNTEAFF,TGTGCCAGCAGTTACTCGAGGGGGAAGAACACTGAAGCTTTCTTT
13,TRBV12-3/TRBV12-4,-,-,TRBJ2-5,CASSLGEWETQYF,TGTGCCAGCAGTTTAGGAGAGTGGGAGACCCAGTACTTC
13,TRBV18,-,-,TRBJ2-5,CASSIGQKETQYF,TGTGCCAGCTCGATCGGACAGAAAGAGACCCAGTACTTC
13,TRBV7-9,-,-,TRBJ1-5,CASSLWGDQPQHF,TGTGCCAGCAGCTTATGGGGGGATCAGCCCCAGCATTTT
14,TRBV28,-,TRBD1,TRBJ1-5,CASTGGYSNQPQHF,TGTGCCAGCACAGGGGGTTATAGCAATCAGCCCCAGCATTTT
12,TRBV28,-,TRBD1,TRBJ2-7,CASRSGGYEQYF,TGTGCCAGCAGGTCAGGGGGCTACGAGCAGTACTTC
14,TRBV6-5,-,-,TRBJ1-3,CASRETELRNTIYF,TGTGCCAGCAGGGAGACGGAACTAAGAAACACCATATATTTT
13,TRBV18,once,-,TRBJ1-2,CASLPGTSYGYTF,TGTGCCAGCTTACCCGGGACAAGCTATGGCTACACCTTC
21,TRBV21-1,-,-,TRBJ1-6,CASSKDSKGTGVSSYNSPLHF,TGTGCCAGCAGCAAAGATTCTAAAGGGACAGGGGTTAGCTCCTATAATTCACCCCTCCACTTT
14,TRBV19,-,TRBD1,TRBJ1-5,CASSNTGGNQPQHF,TGTGCCAGTAGTAACACAGGGGGGAATCAGCCCCAGCATTTT
13,TRBV29-1,-,TRBD1,TRBJ1-4,CSARQGVKEKLFF,TGCAGCGCCAGACAGGGCGTGAAGGAAAAACTGTTTTTT